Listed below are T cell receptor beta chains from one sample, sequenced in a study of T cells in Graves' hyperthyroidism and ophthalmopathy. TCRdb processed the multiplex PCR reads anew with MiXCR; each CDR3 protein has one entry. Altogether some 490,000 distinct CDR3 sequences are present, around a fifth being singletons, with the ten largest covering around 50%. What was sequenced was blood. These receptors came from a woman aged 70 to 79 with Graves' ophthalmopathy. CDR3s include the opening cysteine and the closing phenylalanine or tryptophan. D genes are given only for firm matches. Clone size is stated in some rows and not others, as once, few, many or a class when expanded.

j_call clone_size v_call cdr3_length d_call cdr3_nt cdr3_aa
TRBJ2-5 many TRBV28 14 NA TGTGCCAGCAGTTTAGTGGGGAGTCCGGAGACCCAGTACTTC CASSLVGSPETQYF
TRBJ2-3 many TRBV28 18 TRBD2 TGTGCCAGCAGCCCCCCAACTAGCGGGAGTACGATCACAGATACGCAGTATTTT CASSPPTSGSTITDTQYF
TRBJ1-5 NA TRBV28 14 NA TGCGCCAGCAGCCAGCTCGGGGGGGGTCAGCCCCAGCATTTT CASSQLGGGQPQHF
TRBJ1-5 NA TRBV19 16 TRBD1 TGTGCCAGTACTATATCACAGGGGCTCGGCAATCAGCCCCAGCATTTT CASTISQGLGNQPQHF
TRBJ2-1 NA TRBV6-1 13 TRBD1 TGTGCCAGCGGACGGGACAGGGTCAATGAGCAGTTCTTC CASGRDRVNEQFF
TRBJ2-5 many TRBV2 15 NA TGTGCCAGCAGTAACACCGGGATTTCACAAGAGACCCAGTACTTC CASSNTGISQETQYF
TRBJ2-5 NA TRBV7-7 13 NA TGTGCTAGCAGCAGAGGGGGAGGAGAGACCCAGTACTTC CASSRGGGETQYF
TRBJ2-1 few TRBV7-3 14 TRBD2 TGTGCCAGCAGCCCATCCGGGAGGAAGAATGAGCAGTTCTTC CASSPSGRKNEQFF
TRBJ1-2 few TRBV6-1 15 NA TGTGCCAGCAGGAACACAGGAGCCATCCACTATGGCTACACCTTC CASRNTGAIHYGYTF
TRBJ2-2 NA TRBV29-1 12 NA TGCAGCGTTGCCAGGGCGGGCGGGGAGCTGTTTTTT CSVARAGGELFF
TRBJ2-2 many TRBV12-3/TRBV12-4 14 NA TGTGCCAGCAGTTTAGCGCGAAACACCGGGGAGCTGTTTTTT CASSLARNTGELFF
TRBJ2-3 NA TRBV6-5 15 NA TGTGCCAGCGGTTACCTAGCGCTACTGGCTGATACGCAGTATTTT CASGYLALLADTQYF
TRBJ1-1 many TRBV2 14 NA TGTGCCAGCAGTCCAGACACTATGAACACTGAAGCTTTCTTT CASSPDTMNTEAFF
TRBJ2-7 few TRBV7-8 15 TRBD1 TGTGCCAGCAGCTGGGCAGACAGGGGAGGATTCGAGCAGTACTTC CASSWADRGGFEQYF
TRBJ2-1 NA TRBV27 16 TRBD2 TGTGCCAGCAGATCGATAGCGGGAGGGCCCCTCAATGAGCAGTTCTTC CASRSIAGGPLNEQFF
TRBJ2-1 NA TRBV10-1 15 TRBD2 TGCGCCAGCAGCCCACTAGCGGGAGCGTGGAATGAGCAGTTCTTC CASSPLAGAWNEQFF
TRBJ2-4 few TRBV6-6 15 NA TGTGCCAGCAGTTACTCGAATCTAGTGGAAAACATTCAGTACTTC CASSYSNLVENIQYF
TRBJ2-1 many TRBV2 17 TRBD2 TGTGCCAGCAGTACTAGCGGGAGGGGGCCCTCCTACAATGAGCAGTTCTTC CASSTSGRGPSYNEQFF
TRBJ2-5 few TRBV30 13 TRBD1 TGTGCCTGGAGTGTACAGGGGCAAGAGACCCAGTACTTC CAWSVQGQETQYF
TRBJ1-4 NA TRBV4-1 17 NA TGCGCCAGCAGCCAACCGAGTGTAGGGCTTGCTAATGAAAAACTGTTTTTT CASSQPSVGLANEKLFF
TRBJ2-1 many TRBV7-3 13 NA TGTGCCAGCAGCATCGGGACGATCAATGAGCAGTTCTTC CASSIGTINEQFF
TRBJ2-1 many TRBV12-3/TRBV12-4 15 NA TGTGCCAGCAGTTTGGGTAGCAGGGCCTACAATGAGCAGTTCTTC CASSLGSRAYNEQFF
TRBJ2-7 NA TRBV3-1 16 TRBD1 TGTGCCAGCAGCCAAGTTTCGGGACAGGGATTCTACGAGCAGTACTTC CASSQVSGQGFYEQYF
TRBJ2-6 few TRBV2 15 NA TGTGCCAGCAGCGTTGATCGATCTGGGGCCAACGTCCTGACTTTC CASSVDRSGANVLTF
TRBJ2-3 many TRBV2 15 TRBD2 TGTGCCAGCAGTGAGAGGGAGGGGAGCACAGATACGCAGTATTTT CASSEREGSTDTQYF
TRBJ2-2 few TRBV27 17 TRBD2 TGTGCCAGCCGAAAACTAGCGGGAGGGGTTGGCACCGGGGAGCTGTTTTTT CASRKLAGGVGTGELFF
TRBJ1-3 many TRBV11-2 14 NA TGTGCCAGCAGATTCCGGACAGCTGGAAACACCATATATTTT CASRFRTAGNTIYF
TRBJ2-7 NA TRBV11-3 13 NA TGTGCCAGCTCAAAAGGACAGACCTACGAGCAGTACTTC CASSKGQTYEQYF
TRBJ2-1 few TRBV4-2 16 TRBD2 TGTGCCAGCAGCCAAGGGACTAGCGGGAGGGACGATGAGCAGTTCTTC CASSQGTSGRDDEQFF
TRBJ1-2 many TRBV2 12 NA TGTGCCAGCGGGTCGGGGATTTGGGGCTACACCTTC CASGSGIWGYTF
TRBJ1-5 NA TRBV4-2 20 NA TGTGCCAGCAGCAAACCCGACCGGGACCGGGCGGTTGACAGCAATCAGCCCCAGCATTTT CASSKPDRDRAVDSNQPQHF
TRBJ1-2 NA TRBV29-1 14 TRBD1 TGCAGCGCCTCGACAGGGGAAACTAACTATGGCTACACCTTC CSASTGETNYGYTF
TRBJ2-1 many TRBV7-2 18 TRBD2 TGTGCCAGCAGCATACCGGGGACTAGCGGGAGGGGGTACAATGAGCAGTTCTTC CASSIPGTSGRGYNEQFF
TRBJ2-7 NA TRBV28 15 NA TGTGCCAGCAGCCAATTCGAGCGGCTGACCCACGAGCAGTACTTC CASSQFERLTHEQYF
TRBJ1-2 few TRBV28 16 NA TGTGCCAGCATCCCACCTGGGCCTAAGAGCAACTATGGCTACACCTTC CASIPPGPKSNYGYTF
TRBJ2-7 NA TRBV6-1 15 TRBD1 TGTGCCAGCACCCTGCAGGGGGCGGTTTTCCACGAGCAGTACTTC CASTLQGAVFHEQYF
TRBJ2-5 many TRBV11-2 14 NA TGTGCCAGCAGCTTGACAGGTGCCCGGGAGACCCAGTACTTC CASSLTGARETQYF
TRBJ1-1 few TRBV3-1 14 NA TGTGCCAGCAGCCTGACAGGAATCAACACTGAAGCTTTCTTT CASSLTGINTEAFF
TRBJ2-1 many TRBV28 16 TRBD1 TGTGCCTGCCCACCCCCCTCGCAGGGGGCGAGCAATGAGCAGTTCTTC CACPPPSQGASNEQFF
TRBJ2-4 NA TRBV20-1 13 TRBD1 TGCAGTGCTCGACGGACAGGGGTTAACATTCAGTACTTC CSARRTGVNIQYF
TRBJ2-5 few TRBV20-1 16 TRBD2 TGCAGTGCTAGAGCTCTTACTAGCGGGCCTCAAGAGACCCAGTACTTC CSARALTSGPQETQYF
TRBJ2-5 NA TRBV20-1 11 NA TGCAGTGCTATGGGCGGGGAGACCCAGTACTTC CSAMGGETQYF
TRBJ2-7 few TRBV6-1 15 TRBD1 TGTGCCAGCAGCTCGGGACAGCGGACCTCCTACGAGCAGTACTTC CASSSGQRTSYEQYF
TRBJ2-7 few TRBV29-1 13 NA TGCAGCGTCTCTGGACGACACGCTTACGAGCAGTACTTC CSVSGRHAYEQYF
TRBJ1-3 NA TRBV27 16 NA TGTGCCAGCAGTATGGACCGATCGGTGGTGGTGAACACCATATATTTT CASSMDRSVVVNTIYF
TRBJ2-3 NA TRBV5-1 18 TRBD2 TGCGCCAGCAGCAGCGGACTAGCGGGAGGCCCTAGCACAGATACGCAGTATTTT CASSSGLAGGPSTDTQYF
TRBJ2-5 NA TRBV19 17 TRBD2 TGTGCCAGTAGTATAATAGCTAGCGGGCGAGGAGGAGAGACCCAGTACTTC CASSIIASGRGGETQYF